These 17 T cell receptor beta chains were all obtained from the same sample, sequenced in a study of T cell responses to AZD1222 COVID-19 vaccine (dated by TCRdb to the early 2020s). The meaning of the sample's time point label: baseline before first vaccination. The library came from the immunoSEQ multiplex PCR assay. In its TCRdb copy, this immuneACCESS table keeps in-frame sequences only and misses some clones. Where compared with another copy, unresolved V genes explain less than half of these, and the others have no known cause. The sample includes 150,000 or so clones, with more than 90% observed a single time. Clones ranked in the top ten supply around 18% of the sample. The input for sequencing was peripheral blood, taken on day 0 of AZD1222 vaccination. Source of these receptors: an adult in good health.

This clone was counted a few times. The rearrangement uses TRBV29-1 and TRBJ1-2; tentatively, D is TRBD1 (5 bases). The germline V gene has CDR1 SQVTM and CDR2 ANQGSEA. The CDR3 spans 14 residues. V was clipped by 0 bases and J by 2 bases, with 10 bases between them. CDR3 in amino acids: CSVEEDRGNYGYTF. CDR3 nucleotides: TGCAGCGTTGAAGAGGATAGGGGAAACTATGGCTACACCTTC. Using reference TRBV29-1 and TRBJ1-2 for the parts outside the CDR3, the full variable domain is SAVISQKPSRDICQRGTSLTIQCQVDSQVTMMFWYRQQPGQSLTLIATANQGSEATYESGFVIDKFPISRPNLTFSTLTVSNMSPEDSSIYLCSVEEDRGNYGYTFGSGTRLTVV.

The chain is built from TRBV27 and TRBJ2-1, with a possible D match to TRBD1 (6 bases). In germline, CDR1 is MNHEY, CDR2 SMNVEV (reference sequence). This CDR3 has 15 amino acids. V shed 6 bases and J shed 6 bases, with 18 bases lying between them. The DNA for the CDR3 is TGTGCCAGCAGACAGGGATCGTTATATGGCAATGAGCAGTTCTTC. This encodes CASRQGSLYGNEQFF.

The chain couples TRBV14 to TRBJ2-7; D assignment may be TRBD1 or TRBD2 (5 bases each). The germline V and J ends were trimmed by 1 base and 2 bases, with 12 bases remaining between them. The CDR3 has 15 residues. Germline lookup yields CDR1 SGHDN and CDR2 FVKESK. Written as DNA, the CDR3 is TGTGCCAGCAGCCAAGCACAGGCGGGCCCCTACGAGCAGTACTTC. As protein: CASSQAQAGPYEQYF.

This chain uses TRBV15 with TRBJ1-1; D not resolved. This CDR3 comprises 13 residues. CDR1 LNHNV and CDR2 YYDKDF come from the germline V gene (reference sequence). V shed 7 bases and J shed 2 bases, with 11 bases lying between them. In DNA form, the CDR3 reads TGTGCCACCAACCTGGAAGTTAACACTGAAGCTTTCTTT. Its protein product is CATNLEVNTEAFF.

The chain uses TRBV19 and TRBJ2-7, with 12 positions matching TRBD2. The CDR3 covers 15 residues. Germline CDR1 and CDR2: LNHDA and SQIVND (reference sequence). Losses at the gene ends were 6 bases for V and 2 bases for J; bases not matched to a gene: 5. CDR3 DNA sequence: TGTGCCAGTAGGCGACTAGCGGGGGCAACCTACGAGCAGTACTTC. Encoded protein: CASRRLAGATYEQYF. The whole variable domain, remainder taken from reference TRBV19 and TRBJ2-7, is DGGITQSPKYLFRKEGQNVTLSCEQNLNHDAMYWYRQDPGQGLRLIYYSQIVNDFQKGDIAEGYSVSREKKESFPLTVTSAQKNPTAFYLCASRRLAGATYEQYFGPGTRLTVT.

The chain couples TRBV11-3 to TRBJ2-1; D unresolved. The germline CDR1 and CDR2 sequences are SGHNT and YENEEA. The CDR3 extends over 16 amino acids. Between the trimmed V and J ends, which lost 1 base and 0 bases, there was a span of 10 bases. CDR3 loop: CASSLVGSSSYNEQFF. CDR3 DNA: TGTGCCAGCAGCTTAGTTGGGTCGAGCTCCTACAATGAGCAGTTCTTC.

The rearrangement links TRBV24-1 to TRBJ2-2, with 9 bases identical to TRBD2. The ends lost 5 bases at V and 1 base at J; junction bases unmatched: 7. The germline CDR1 and CDR2 sequences are KGHDR and SFDVKD. The CDR3 loop spans 17 amino acids. The CDR3 DNA reads as TGTGCCACCAGTGGCCAAGCGGGGGGATTGAACACCGGGGAGCTGTTTTTT. It encodes CATSGQAGGLNTGELFF.

This clone was detected a few times. The chain couples TRBV5-6 to TRBJ1-1, with D hard to call. This CDR3 is 13 amino acids long. CDR1 is SGHDT, CDR2 YYEEEE, per germline. Trimming left V 2 bases short and J 10 bases short, with 15 bases between. The CDR3 is CASSLGQARGAFF. The CDR3 DNA reads as TGTGCCAGCAGCTTAGGTCAGGCCCGGGGAGCTTTCTTT.

The chain links TRBV10-2 to TRBJ1-2; D gene uncertain. Germline loops: CDR1 WSHSY, CDR2 SAAADI. The CDR3 is made up of 13 amino acids. Trimming left V 10 bases short and J 2 bases short, with 14 bases between. CDR3 coding DNA: TGCGCCACCTCTCTGACGGGGAACTATGGCTACACCTTC. This gives the protein CATSLTGNYGYTF.

This chain joins TRBV27 and TRBJ2-7; TRBD1 matches 8 bases. The germline V gene encodes CDR1 MNHEY and CDR2 SMNVEV (reference sequence). The CDR3 has 16 residues. With V trimmed by 5 bases and J by 0 bases, 9 bases remained unmatched. The CDR3 DNA reads as TGTGCCAGCAGTAAATACCGGGACAGGCCCTCCTACGAGCAGTACTTC. It is translated as CASSKYRDRPSYEQYF.

The chain couples TRBV11-2 to TRBJ1-2, with D uncertain. CDR1 is SGHAT and CDR2 is FQNNGV in the germline V gene. V lost 0 bases, J lost 2 bases, and 10 bases lay in between. The CDR3 loop spans 15 amino acids. CDR3: CASSLDLGGNYGYTF. CDR3 bases: TGTGCCAGCAGCTTAGATCTAGGAGGAAACTATGGCTACACCTTC.

In this sample, this clone turned up a few times. This chain joins TRBV11-2 and TRBJ1-2; D gene ambiguous. Germline-derived CDR1 and CDR2 are SGHAT and FQNNGV. Trimming removed 2 bases at V and 2 bases at J, with 12 bases between. This CDR3 region has 15 residues. CDR3 loop: CASSLLAGWNYGYTF. The CDR3 nucleotides read TGTGCCAGCAGCTTACTAGCGGGCTGGAACTATGGCTACACCTTC. The full variable domain, with the rest looked up from reference TRBV11-2 and TRBJ1-2, is EAGVAQSPRYKIIEKRQSVAFWCNPISGHATLYWYQQILGQGPKLLIQFQNNGVVDDSQLPKDRFSAERLKGVDSTLKIQPAKLEDSAVYLCASSLLAGWNYGYTFGSGTRLTVV.

The J gene is TRBJ1-3, the V gene TRBV11-2; a possible D gene is TRBD1 (6 bases). CDR3 length: 18 amino acids. Germline CDR1 is SGHAT and CDR2 is FQNNGV. The V end was cut by 5 bases, the J end by 1 base, with 21 bases between. The CDR3 is CASSLRIAGTFSGNTIYF. The DNA of the CDR3 is TGTGCCAGCAGCCTCCGGATTGCGGGGACATTTTCTGGAAACACCATATATTTT.

V and J are TRBV9 and TRBJ2-3; D not certain. The V gene's germline CDR1 is SGDLS and CDR2 YYNGEE. Trimming stripped 0 bases from V and 4 bases from J, with 9 bases between. The CDR3 consists of 14 residues. The CDR3 DNA follows: TGTGCCAGCAGCGTAGAGGGCACCTCAGATACGCAGTATTTT. It specifies CASSVEGTSDTQYF. The variable domain in full, with the rest retrieved from reference TRBV9 and TRBJ2-3, is DSGVTQTPKHLITATGQRVTLRCSPRSGDLSVYWYQQSLDQGLQFLIQYYNGEERAKGNILERFSAQQFPDLHSELNLSSLELGDSALYFCASSVEGTSDTQYFGPGTRLTVL.

The V gene is TRBV3-1 (or the pseudogene TRBV3-2), the J gene TRBJ1-4; D gene unclear. The CDR3 consists of 16 residues. CDR1 is LGHDT, CDR2 YNNKEL, per germline (reference sequence). The ends were cut back, 1 base at V and 0 bases at J, with 9 bases in the middle. CDR3 amino acids: CASSQGPSATNEKLFF. CDR3 coding DNA: TGTGCCAGCAGCCAAGGCCCGAGTGCAACTAATGAAAAACTGTTTTTT.

The chain couples TRBV12-3 or TRBV12-4 to TRBJ1-1, with D unclear. The V end was cut by 0 bases, the J end by 5 bases, with 7 bases between. This CDR3 is 13 amino acids long. The CDR3 nucleotides read TGTGCCAGCAGTTTAGCGCTTGTTACTGAAGCTTTCTTT. Its translation: CASSLALVTEAFF.

The V and J genes are TRBV6-5 and TRBJ2-2, with D possibly matching TRBD1 (5 bases). Trimming shortened V by 6 bases and J by 5 bases, and 13 bases separated the two germline ends. Germline V gives CDR1 MNHEY, CDR2 SVGAGI. The CDR3 is 14 residues long. In nucleotides, the CDR3 is TGTGCCAGCAGAGGGGTTGGGCGGACCGGGGAGCTGTTTTTT. This encodes CASRGVGRTGELFF.